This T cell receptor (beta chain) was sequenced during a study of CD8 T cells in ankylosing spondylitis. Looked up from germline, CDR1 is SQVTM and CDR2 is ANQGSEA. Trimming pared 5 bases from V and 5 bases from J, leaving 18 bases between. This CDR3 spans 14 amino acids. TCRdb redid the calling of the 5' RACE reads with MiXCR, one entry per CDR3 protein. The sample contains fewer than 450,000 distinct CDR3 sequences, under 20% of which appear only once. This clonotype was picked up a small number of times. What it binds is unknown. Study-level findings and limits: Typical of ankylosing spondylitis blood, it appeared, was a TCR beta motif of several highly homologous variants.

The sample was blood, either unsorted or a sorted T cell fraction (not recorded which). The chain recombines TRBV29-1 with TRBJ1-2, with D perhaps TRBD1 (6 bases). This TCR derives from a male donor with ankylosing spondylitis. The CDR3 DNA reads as TGCAGCGTTTCAGGGGCCACGAGCCTTTATGGCTACACCTTC. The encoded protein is CSVSGATSLYGYTF.